This T cell receptor beta chain was observed in a study of response to subunit inactivated influenza vaccine. TCRdb independently ran MiXCR on the RT-PCR reads; one entry per CDR3 protein. The sample has roughly 570,000 distinct CDR3 sequences, about 15% seen once. In its sample, this clonotype was seen a few times. Germline V gene sequence: CDR1 SGHTA, CDR2 FQGNSA. CDR3 size: 16 residues. V trimming: 0 bases; J trimming: 9 bases; junction bases outside the gene matches: 9. The sequence came from a man in his fifties who received an inactivated influenza vaccine. The chain has TRBV7-2 and TRBJ2-1; 9 positions agree with TRBD2. Source: PBMCs from blood, taken 12 days after vaccination. In DNA form, the CDR3 reads TGTGCCAGCAGCTTAGCACCAAGCGGGGGGCCCAGTGAGCAGTTCTTC. This translates into CASSLAPSGGPSEQFF.